This T cell receptor (beta chain) is drawn from a study of blood T cell repertoires in COVID-19. Looking at the study overall: Samples of COVID-19 (acute and convalescent) were obtained from the United States, Italy and Spain. PBMCs, B-cell-depleted T cells, or T cells were the source of the cDNA or gDNA that made up the material.

In the authors' workflow: How many nucleated cells were present was estimated from reference gene primer amplification. Sequenced by immunoSEQ multiplex PCR; TCRdb stores in-frame clones only, minus some. That table furnishes V, J and clone size, whereas the DNA furnished D and trimming. The sample has 240,000 or so clones; roughly four fifths are singletons. The length of the CDR3 is 14 residues. Germline V lookup: CDR1 SGHRS, CDR2 YFSETQ. V shed 0 bases, J shed 6 bases, and the junction held 3 bases outside the gene matches. This clone was counted once. This sequence joins TRBV5-1 and TRBJ2-3, with 8 bases that match TRBD2. The source of this sequence is a woman of 80 years or more with acute or convalescent COVID-19. Input material: peripheral blood. CDR3 nucleotides: TGCGCCAGCAGCTTGGGGGGACTAGTTGATACGCAGTATTTT. Protein: CASSLGGLVDTQYF.